This T cell receptor (beta chain) was obtained from a study of shared clonotypes between healthy human individuals (dated by TCRdb to the early 2020s). A note on the overall study: The cohort included a few men and a couple of women between 18 and 49 years of age. Each donor's leukapheresis produced roughly between roughly 0.94 and 9.5 billion PBMCs. Per donor, three plates each were used for CD4 naive and CD4 memory, two for CD8 naive, and one for CD8 memory. Blood TCR repertoires of five healthy adults were deeply sequenced to estimate repertoire size and the extent of clonotype sharing between individuals. To increase sequencing depth and limit assay-specific biases, different laboratories used diverse techniques to prepare libraries and sequence TCR repertoires.

The donors were healthy, HIV-negative adults with no recently reported acute infections or vaccinations. All donors were Caucasian adults living in Nashville, Tennessee, USA. Magnetic negative selection was used to enrich CD4+ T cells, after which naive cells were positively selected on CD45RA and the negative fraction became the memory subset. After blood collection by leukapheresis, PBMCs were isolated using Ficoll-Histopaque density gradient centrifugation and then cryopreserved in the vapor phase of liquid nitrogen. Purity and quantity of every magnetically sorted T cell population were checked by analytical flow cytometry. Each sorted fraction had its genomic DNA isolated and then quantified by UV absorbance on a Nanodrop 2000c. Using the deep immunoSEQ assay, multiplex PCR amplified TCR CDR3 regions from genomic DNA. Genomic DNA extracted from each cell subset was distributed evenly over all wells of several immunoSEQ 96-well plates, and each plate served as one replicate. Each replicate PCR for sorted subsets received about 210 ng genomic DNA, equal to 30,000 or so T cell genomes. Purified libraries were measured with a Qubit 3.0 fluorometer, size-checked on a Bioanalyzer 2100, and measured again with the KAPA Library Quantification kit. Each immunoSEQ 96-well plate was sequenced on its own single-read 150-cycle Illumina NextSeq 550 flow cell. The paper's processing steps were these. Because only junctional sequences without quality scores were contained in the immunoSEQ output, filtering matching that applied to full-length reads could not be performed. To assign V/J genes and CDR3, sequences were annotated using PyIR, a Python wrapper for IgBLAST v1.9, with IMGT germline references. Reads were removed for weak V/J assignments (E-value above 1e-6), missing CDR3, stop codons, out-of-frame junctions, or ambiguous translated residues. V3J clonotypes were defined as sequences sharing the same inferred V gene, J gene, and CDR3 amino acid sequence. To compute the percentage overlap between repertoires, the number of shared unique clonotypes was divided by the size of the smaller repertoire. Three approaches were used to assess repertoire richness: RTK rarefaction, the Chao1 estimator, and Recon v2.1 estimates of unobserved clonotypes. OLGA was used to compute generation probabilities for all TCRbeta clonotypes that the gDNA method yielded from a few donors. Here the immuneACCESS table is served through TCRdb, limited to in-frame sequences with V and J called. Missing clones are a known gap in these copies; in checked studies unresolved V genes cover under half, and the rest lacks a known reason. Clone size and the V and J calls come from that table; the DNA yielded D and trimming. This sample comprises about 1 million clones, under 80% of them detected only once. Together, the top ten hold about 1.5% of the sample.

As regards this clone: Its antigen has not been determined. Per-base qualities were not stored, and no clone one base away is much larger.

Broader findings and caveats from the paper: Pairwise subsampling led to the expectation that sequencing depth would affect the degree of clonotype sharing among donors. Because the study included a small number of donors, the genetic and exposure-history diversity represented was limited. Clonotypes shared by all four sorted-subset donors showed higher generation probabilities than non-shared clonotypes. Even with the large sequencing depth, rarefaction of the sorted-subset datasets indicated that sequencing was incomplete. Roughly 5.2% of naive CD4, 3.5% of naive CD8, 2% to 2.5% of memory CD4, and over 0.35% of memory CD8 clonotypes were shared across several donors. Naive subsets generally had larger estimated clonotype richness than memory subsets did. Only blood was sampled, and tissue TCR repertoires likely differ from those in blood.

Per the germline V gene (reference sequence), MNHEY is the CDR1 and SMNVEV is the CDR2. The CDR3, cysteine through phenylalanine, is 16 amino acids long. The entry retains the CDR3 DNA only, 48 bases that are in frame from base 1. V and J lose 4 bases and 4 bases, and a span of 18 bases separates them. Input material: memory CD4+ T cells sorted from blood. What this sample's cell subset or site label stands for: CD45RA-negative fraction. The V and J segments used are TRBV27 and TRBJ2-3; matching of 6 bases hints at TRBD1 as the D gene. The TCR was taken from a man between 18 and 29 years old in good health. The CDR3 region has the sequence CASSSQTGRRADTQYF. The bases are TGTGCCAGCAGTTCACAGACAGGCCGTAGGGCAGATACGCAGTATTTT.